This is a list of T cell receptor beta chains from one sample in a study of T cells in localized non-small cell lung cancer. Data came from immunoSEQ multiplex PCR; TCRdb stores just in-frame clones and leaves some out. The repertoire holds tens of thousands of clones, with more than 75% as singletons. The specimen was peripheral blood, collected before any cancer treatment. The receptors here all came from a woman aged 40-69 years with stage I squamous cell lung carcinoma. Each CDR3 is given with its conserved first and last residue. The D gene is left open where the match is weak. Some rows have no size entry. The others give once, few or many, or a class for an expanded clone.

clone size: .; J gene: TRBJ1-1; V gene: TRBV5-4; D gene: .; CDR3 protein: CASSLAGGSRTEAFF; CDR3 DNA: TGTGCCAGCAGCTTGGCGGGGGGCAGTCGCACTGAAGCTTTCTTT
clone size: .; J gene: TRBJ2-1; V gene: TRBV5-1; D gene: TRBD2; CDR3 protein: CASSEGLAYNEQFF; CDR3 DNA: TGCGCCAGCAGCGAGGGACTAGCCTACAATGAGCAGTTCTTC
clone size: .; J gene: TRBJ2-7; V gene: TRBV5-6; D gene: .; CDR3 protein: CASSYQTESYEQYF; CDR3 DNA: TGTGCCAGCAGCTACCAGACAGAGTCCTACGAGCAGTACTTC
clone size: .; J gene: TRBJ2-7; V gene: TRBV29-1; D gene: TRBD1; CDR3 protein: CSVFEADRGYEQYF; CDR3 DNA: TGCAGCGTCTTCGAAGCTGACAGGGGTTACGAGCAGTACTTC
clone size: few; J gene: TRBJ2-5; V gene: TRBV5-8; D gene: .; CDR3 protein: CASSYGHQETQYF; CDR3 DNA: TGTGCCAGCAGCTACGGACATCAAGAGACCCAGTACTTC
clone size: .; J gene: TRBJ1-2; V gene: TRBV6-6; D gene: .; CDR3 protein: CASSYGVGRSYGYTF; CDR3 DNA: TGTGCCAGCAGTTACGGGGTTGGCAGGAGCTATGGCTACACCTTC
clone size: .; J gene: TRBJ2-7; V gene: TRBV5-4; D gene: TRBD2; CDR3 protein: CASSLGGGSSGAEQYF; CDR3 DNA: TGTGCCAGCAGCTTGGGGGGAGGGTCTAGCGGGGCCGAGCAGTACTTC
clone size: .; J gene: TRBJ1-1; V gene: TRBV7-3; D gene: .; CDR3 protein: CASSLVQNTEAFF; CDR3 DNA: TGTGCCAGCAGCTTAGTGCAGAACACTGAAGCTTTCTTT
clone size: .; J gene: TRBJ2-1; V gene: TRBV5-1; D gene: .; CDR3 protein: CASSLLQGGVNEQFF; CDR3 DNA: TGCGCCAGCAGCTTGTTACAGGGAGGGGTAAATGAGCAGTTCTTC
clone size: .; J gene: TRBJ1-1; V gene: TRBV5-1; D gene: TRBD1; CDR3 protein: CASSFDRGGTAFF; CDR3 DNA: TGCGCCAGCAGTTTTGACAGGGGAGGTACGGCTTTCTTT
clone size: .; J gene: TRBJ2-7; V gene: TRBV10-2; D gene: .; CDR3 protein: CASTRTLDEQYF; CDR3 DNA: TGCGCCAGCACCCGGACCCTAGACGAGCAGTACTTC
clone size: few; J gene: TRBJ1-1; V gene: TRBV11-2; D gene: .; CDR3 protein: CASALALMNTEAFF; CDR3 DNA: TGTGCCAGCGCTCTGGCGTTGATGAACACTGAAGCTTTCTTT
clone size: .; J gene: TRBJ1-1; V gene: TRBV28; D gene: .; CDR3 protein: CASSFTLGGNTEAFF; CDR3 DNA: TGTGCCAGCAGTTTCACTCTTGGGGGGAACACTGAAGCTTTCTTT
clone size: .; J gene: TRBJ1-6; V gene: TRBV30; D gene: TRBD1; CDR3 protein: CACTGQGVFNSPLHF; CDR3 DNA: TGTGCCTGTACAGGACAGGGCGTCTTTAATTCACCCCTCCACTTT
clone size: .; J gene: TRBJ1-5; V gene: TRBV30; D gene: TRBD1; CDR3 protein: CAWGLRDRGHSNQPQHF; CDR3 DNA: TGTGCCTGGGGGCTCCGGGACAGGGGACATAGCAATCAGCCCCAGCATTTT
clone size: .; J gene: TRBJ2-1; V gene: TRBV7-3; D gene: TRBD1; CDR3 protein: CASSLGPLQGVNEQFF; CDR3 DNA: TGTGCCAGCAGCTTAGGACCCTTACAGGGGGTTAATGAGCAGTTCTTC
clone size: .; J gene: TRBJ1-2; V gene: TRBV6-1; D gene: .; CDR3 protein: CASSEHDYGYTF; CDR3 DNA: TGTGCCAGCAGTGAACACGATTATGGCTACACCTTC
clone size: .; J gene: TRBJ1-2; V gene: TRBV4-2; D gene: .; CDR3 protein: CASSQDSGSRGGYTF; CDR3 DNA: TGTGCCAGCAGCCAAGATTCAGGGTCCAGGGGTGGCTACACCTTC
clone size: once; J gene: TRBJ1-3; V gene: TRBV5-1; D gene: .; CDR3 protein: CASSLYSTGNTIYF; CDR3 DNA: TGCGCCAGCAGCTTGTATTCGACTGGAAACACCATATATTTT
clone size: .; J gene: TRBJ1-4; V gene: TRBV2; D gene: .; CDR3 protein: CASSDRGEKLFF; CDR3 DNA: TGTGCCAGCAGTGACAGGGGCGAAAAACTGTTTTTT
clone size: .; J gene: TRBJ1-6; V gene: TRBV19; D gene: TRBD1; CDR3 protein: CASRDRGLSPLHF; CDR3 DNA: TGTGCCAGTAGGGACAGGGGGCTTTCACCCCTCCACTTT
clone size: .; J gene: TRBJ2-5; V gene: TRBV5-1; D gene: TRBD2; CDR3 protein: CASSPGRGSGGETQYF; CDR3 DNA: TGCGCCAGCAGCCCCGGTCGGGGGAGCGGGGGGGAGACCCAGTACTTC
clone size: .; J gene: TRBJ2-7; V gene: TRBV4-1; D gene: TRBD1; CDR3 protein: CASSQRQGLLYEQYF; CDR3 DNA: TGCGCCAGCAGCCAAAGACAGGGGCTACTCTACGAGCAGTACTTC
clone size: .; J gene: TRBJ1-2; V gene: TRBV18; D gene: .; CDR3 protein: CASSPDRTNYGYTF; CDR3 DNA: TGTGCCAGCTCACCAGACAGGACTAACTATGGCTACACCTTC
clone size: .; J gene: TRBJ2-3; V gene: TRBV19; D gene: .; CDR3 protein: CASSISTGRMGTQYF; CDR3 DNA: TGTGCCAGTAGTATAAGTACAGGGAGGATGGGTACGCAGTATTTT
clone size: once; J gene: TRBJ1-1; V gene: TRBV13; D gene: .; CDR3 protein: CASSPQGPNTEAFF; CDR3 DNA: TGTGCCAGCAGCCCCCAGGGGCCGAACACTGAAGCTTTCTTT
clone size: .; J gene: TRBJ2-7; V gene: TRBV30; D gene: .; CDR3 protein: CAWSVAREYEQYF; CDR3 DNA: TGTGCCTGGAGTGTGGCCAGGGAGTACGAGCAGTACTTC
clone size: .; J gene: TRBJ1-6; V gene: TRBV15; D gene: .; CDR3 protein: CATSREHRETSPLHF; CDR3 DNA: TGTGCCACCAGCAGAGAACACAGGGAGACTTCACCCCTCCACTTT
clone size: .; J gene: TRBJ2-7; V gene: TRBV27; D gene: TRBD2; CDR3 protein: CASSLSLAGPYEQYF; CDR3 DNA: TGTGCCAGCAGTTTATCGCTAGCGGGCCCCTACGAGCAGTACTTC
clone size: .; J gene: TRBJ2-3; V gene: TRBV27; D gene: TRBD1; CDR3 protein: CASSFLRQGAPDTQYF; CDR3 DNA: TGTGCCAGCTCTTTCCTCCGACAGGGGGCGCCGGATACGCAGTATTTT
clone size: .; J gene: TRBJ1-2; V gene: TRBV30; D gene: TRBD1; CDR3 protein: CAWSRVTGYGYTF; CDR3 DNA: TGTGCCTGGAGCAGAGTGACAGGGTATGGCTACACCTTC
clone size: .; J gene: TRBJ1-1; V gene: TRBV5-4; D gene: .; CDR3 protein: CASSLVGQKNTEAFF; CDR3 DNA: TGTGCCAGCAGCTTGGTAGGGCAGAAGAACACTGAAGCTTTCTTT
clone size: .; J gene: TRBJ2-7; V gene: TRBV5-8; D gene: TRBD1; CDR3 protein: CASSLEQGAYEQYF; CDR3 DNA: TGTGCCAGCAGCTTGGAACAGGGGGCTTACGAGCAGTACTTC
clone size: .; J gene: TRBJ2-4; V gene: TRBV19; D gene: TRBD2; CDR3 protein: CASSIGGTKNIQYF; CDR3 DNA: TGTGCCAGTAGTATCGGGGGGACCAAAAACATTCAGTACTTC
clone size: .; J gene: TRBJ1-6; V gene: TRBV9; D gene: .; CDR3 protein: CASSLTDYNSPLHF; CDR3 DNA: TGTGCCAGCAGCTTGACAGATTATAATTCACCCCTCCACTTT
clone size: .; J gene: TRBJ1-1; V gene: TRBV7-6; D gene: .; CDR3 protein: CASSLRQNTEAFF; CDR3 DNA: TGTGCCAGCAGCCTTCGGCAGAACACTGAAGCTTTCTTT
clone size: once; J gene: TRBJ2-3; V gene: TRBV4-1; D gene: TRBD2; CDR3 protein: CASKLAGGDTQYF; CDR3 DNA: TGCGCCAGCAAACTAGCGGGGGGGGATACGCAGTATTTT
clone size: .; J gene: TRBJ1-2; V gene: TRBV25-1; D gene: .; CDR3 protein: CASSADSYGYTF; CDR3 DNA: TGTGCCAGCAGTGCGGACAGTTATGGCTACACCTTC
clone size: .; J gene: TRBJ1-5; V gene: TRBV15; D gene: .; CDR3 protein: CATSRVIEMGQPQHF; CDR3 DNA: TGTGCCACCAGCAGAGTAATTGAAATGGGTCAGCCCCAGCATTTT
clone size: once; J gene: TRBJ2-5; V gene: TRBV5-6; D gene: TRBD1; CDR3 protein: CASSSGDRGDVETQYF; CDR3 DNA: TGTGCCAGCAGCTCAGGGGACAGGGGGGATGTAGAGACCCAGTACTTC
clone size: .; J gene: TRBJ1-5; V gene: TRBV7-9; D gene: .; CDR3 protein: CASNWGAAQPQHF; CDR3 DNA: TGTGCCAGCAACTGGGGGGCGGCTCAGCCCCAGCATTTT
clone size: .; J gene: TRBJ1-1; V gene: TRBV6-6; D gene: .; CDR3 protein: CASSFRGTEAFF; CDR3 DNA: TGTGCCAGCAGTTTTAGGGGCACTGAAGCTTTCTTT
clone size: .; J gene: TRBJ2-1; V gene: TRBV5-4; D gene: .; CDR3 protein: CASSATGSYYNEQFF; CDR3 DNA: TGTGCCAGCAGCGCCACAGGATCTTACTACAATGAGCAGTTCTTC
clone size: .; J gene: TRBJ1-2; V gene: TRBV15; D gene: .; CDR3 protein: CATSSGGPTPSGYTF; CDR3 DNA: TGTGCCACCAGCTCCGGGGGGCCCACCCCATCTGGCTACACCTTC
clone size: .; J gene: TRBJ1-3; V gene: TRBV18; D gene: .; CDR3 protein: CASRGLGAGNTIYF; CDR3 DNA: TGTGCCAGCCGCGGACTTGGGGCTGGAAACACCATATATTTT
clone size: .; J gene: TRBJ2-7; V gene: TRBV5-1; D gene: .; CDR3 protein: CASSGLSSYEQYF; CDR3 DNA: TGCGCCTCCTCGGGGCTATCGTCCTACGAGCAGTACTTC